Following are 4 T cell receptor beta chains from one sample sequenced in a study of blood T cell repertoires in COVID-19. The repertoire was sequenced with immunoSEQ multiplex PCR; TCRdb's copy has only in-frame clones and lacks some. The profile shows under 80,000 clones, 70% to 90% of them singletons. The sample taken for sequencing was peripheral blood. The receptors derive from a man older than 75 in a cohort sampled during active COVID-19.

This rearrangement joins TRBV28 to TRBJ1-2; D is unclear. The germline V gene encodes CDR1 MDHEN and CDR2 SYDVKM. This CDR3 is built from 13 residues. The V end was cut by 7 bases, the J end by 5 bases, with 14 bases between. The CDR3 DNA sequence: TGTGCCAGCACCCCATCGTACGGTTATGGCTACACCTTC. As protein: CASTPSYGYGYTF.

The CDR3 DNA is TGTGCCAGCAGCTGGGACAGGGCCTCAACGGCCGGGGAGCTGTTTTTT. This codes for CASSWDRASTAGELFF. The rearrangement joins TRBV5-4 to TRBJ2-2; 9 bases align to TRBD1. Germline loops: CDR1 SGHNT, CDR2 YYREEE (reference sequence). V shed 3 bases and J 6 bases; nucleotides not matched to a gene: 9. The CDR3 is made up of 16 amino acids.

CDR3 protein: CASSLSGTVSGYTF. The CDR3 DNA follows: TGTGCCAGCAGCTTATCCGGGACAGTATCTGGCTACACCTTC. The chain is built from TRBV11-2 and TRBJ1-2; 7 nucleotides agree with TRBD1. This CDR3 region has 14 residues. J lost 7 bases, V lost 2 bases, and 7 bases had no gene match. Germline V lookup: CDR1 SGHAT, CDR2 FQNNGV.

Here the CDR3 reads CASTLSGNEQFF. For the CDR3, the DNA is TGTGCCAGCACCCTATCAGGCAATGAGCAGTTCTTC. The genes are TRBV3-1 (or the pseudogene TRBV3-2) and TRBJ2-1; no reliable D call. The CDR3 runs 12 residues. Looked up from germline, CDR1 is LGHDT and CDR2 is YNNKEL (reference sequence). Trimming pared 7 bases from V and 6 bases from J, leaving 10 bases between.